These 12 T cell receptor beta chains came from one sample sequenced in a study of blood T cell repertoires in COVID-19. Sequenced by immunoSEQ multiplex PCR; TCRdb stores in-frame clones only, minus some. This sample has over 200,000 clones; roughly nine tenths occur once, and the top ten carry about 3.1%. Sequencing used PBMCs or T cells enriched from blood (not recorded which). All receptors come from a woman between 50 and 59 years old in a cohort exposed to, infected with or recovered from COVID-19 (not recorded which).

The CDR3 region is CASSQDRAGGYGNEQFF. The CDR3, as DNA: TGTGCCAGCAGCCAAGATCGGGCGGGGGGTTATGGGAATGAGCAGTTCTTC. This chain links TRBV4-2 with TRBJ2-1; the match to TRBD2 covers 8 bases. J was trimmed by 7 bases and V by 0 bases; bases with no gene match: 11. This CDR3 has 17 amino acids. Germline CDR1 and CDR2: LGHNA and YNFKEQ.

The rearrangement uses TRBV6-5 and TRBJ1-2; D may be TRBD1 (6 bases). This CDR3 has 14 amino acids. Germline CDR1 MNHEY, CDR2 SVGAGI. The V gene lost 10 bases and the J gene lost 4 bases, with 19 bases spanning the gap. CDR3 nucleotides: TGTGCCACCTTCGAACCTCCAGGGGCCTATGGCTACACCTTC. Translation gives CATFEPPGAYGYTF.

This chain connects TRBV14 to TRBJ1-2; D perhaps matches TRBD1 (5 bases). The CDR3 runs 12 residues. Trimming removed 4 bases at V and 3 bases at J, with 6 bases between. Germline V gene lookup returns CDR1 SGHDN and CDR2 FVKESK. Written as DNA, the CDR3 is TGTGCCAGCAGCCGGACATACTATGGCTACACCTTC. Translated, it gives CASSRTYYGYTF. Supplemented by reference TRBV14 and TRBJ1-2, the full variable domain reads EAGVTQFPSHSVIEKGQTVTLRCDPISGHDNLYWYRRVMGKEIKFLLHFVKESKQDESGMPNNRFLAERTGGTYSTLKVQPAELEDSGVYFCASSRTYYGYTFGSGTRLTVV.

V gene TRBV24-1 combines with J gene TRBJ2-3; 7 nucleotides align to TRBD1. V shed 4 bases and J 1 base; nucleotides not matched to a gene: 4. The CDR3 extends over 15 amino acids. CDR1 KGHDR and CDR2 SFDVKD come from the germline V gene. CDR3: CATSDPGTGTDTQYF. The CDR3 coding sequence is TGTGCCACCAGTGACCCTGGGACAGGCACAGATACGCAGTATTTT.

This clone appeared once. The J gene is TRBJ1-2, the V gene TRBV30; D unresolved. Trimming took off 4 bases at V and 0 bases at J, with 18 bases between the two ends. The CDR3 has 16 residues. Germline V gene data show CDR1 as GTSNPN and CDR2 as SVGIG (reference sequence). CDR3: CAWIPTWAGTNYGYTF. The CDR3 nucleotides read TGTGCCTGGATCCCTACGTGGGCCGGGACTAACTATGGCTACACCTTC.

The chain carries TRBV4-1 and TRBJ2-1; 8 bases are shared with TRBD1. The CDR3 has 13 residues. V lost 4 bases, J lost 10 bases, and 6 bases stayed unmatched. The V gene's germline CDR1 is MGHRA and CDR2 YSYEKL. In nucleotides, the CDR3 is TGCGCCAGCAGCCCAGACAGGGGAAGGGAGCAGTTCTTC. Its translation is CASSPDRGREQFF.

The chain combines TRBV28 with TRBJ1-3, with TRBD1 as a possible D gene (6 bases). In germline, CDR1 is MDHEN, CDR2 SYDVKM. CDR3 length: 14 amino acids. Trimming shortened V by 1 base and J by 5 bases, and 9 bases separated the two germline ends. CDR3 DNA sequence: TGTGCCAGCAGTTTATCCGGACAGAGAAACACCATATATTTT. This codes for CASSLSGQRNTIYF.

The V gene is TRBV27, the J gene TRBJ2-2, with 8 nucleotides matching TRBD1. Germline V gene lookup returns CDR1 MNHEY and CDR2 SMNVEV (reference sequence). The CDR3 sequence is 15 residues long. Losses at the gene ends were 6 bases for V and 5 bases for J; bases not matched to a gene: 8. The CDR3 loop is CASRRAGGGTGELFF. The DNA for the CDR3 is TGTGCCAGCAGGCGGGCAGGGGGCGGTACCGGGGAGCTGTTTTTT.

This clone appeared a few times. The chain uses TRBV10-1 and TRBJ2-2; D might be TRBD1 (6 bases). The germline V and J ends were trimmed by 7 bases and 0 bases, with 12 bases remaining between them. The CDR3 loop spans 15 amino acids. Germline V CDR1 and CDR2: WNHNN, SYGVQD (reference sequence). The CDR3 region has the DNA TGCGCCAGCAAGTTCGGGACAACGAACACCGGGGAGCTGTTTTTT. It yields the protein CASKFGTTNTGELFF.

This sequence joins TRBV3-1 (or the pseudogene TRBV3-2) and TRBJ2-5; D is perhaps TRBD2 (5 bases). The V end was cut by 4 bases, the J end by 7 bases, with 22 bases between. The germline gives CDR1 LGHDT, CDR2 YNNKEL (reference sequence). This CDR3 is built from 16 residues. CDR3 sequence: CASSRLPPREKVTQYF. CDR3 coding DNA: TGTGCCAGCAGCCGCCTGCCCCCTAGGGAGAAAGTGACCCAGTACTTC.

The CDR3 nucleotides read TGTGCCAGCAGCTCGAGCCGCGGGGGCTCTTGGGTGAACACTGAAGCTTTCTTT. Its protein is CASSSSRGGSWVNTEAFF. V is TRBV7-3 and J is TRBJ1-1; weak D call: TRBD1 (6 bases). Trimming took 4 bases from V and 0 from J, leaving 21 bases between them. The CDR3 has 18 residues. Germline CDR1 and CDR2: SGHTA and FQGTGA.

This sequence joins TRBV7-3 and TRBJ2-2; 11 bases align to TRBD2. V shed 1 base, J shed 7 bases, and the junction held 2 bases outside the gene matches. Per germline, CDR1 SGHTA and CDR2 FQGTGA. The CDR3 is made up of 15 amino acids. CDR3 DNA sequence: TGTGCCAGCAGCTTAAGTGGGACTAGCGGCGGGGAGCTGTTTTTT. Protein: CASSLSGTSGGELFF.